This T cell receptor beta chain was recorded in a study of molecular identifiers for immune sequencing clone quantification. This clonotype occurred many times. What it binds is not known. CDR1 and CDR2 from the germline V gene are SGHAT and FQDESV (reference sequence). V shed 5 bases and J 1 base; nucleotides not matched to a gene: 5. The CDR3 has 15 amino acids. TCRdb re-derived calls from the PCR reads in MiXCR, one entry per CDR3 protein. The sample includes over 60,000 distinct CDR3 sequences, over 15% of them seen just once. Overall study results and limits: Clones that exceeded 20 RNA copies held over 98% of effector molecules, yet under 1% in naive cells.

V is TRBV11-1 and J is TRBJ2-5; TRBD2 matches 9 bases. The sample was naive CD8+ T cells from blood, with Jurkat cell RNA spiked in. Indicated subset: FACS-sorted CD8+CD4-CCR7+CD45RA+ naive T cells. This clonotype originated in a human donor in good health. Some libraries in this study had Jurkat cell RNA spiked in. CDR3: CASSPRLAVQETQYF. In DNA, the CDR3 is TGTGCCAGCAGCCCAAGACTAGCGGTCCAAGAGACCCAGTACTTC.